Listed below are T cell receptor beta chains from one sample, sequenced in a study of T cells in Graves' hyperthyroidism and ophthalmopathy. TCRdb re-analysed the multiplex PCR reads in MiXCR, keeping a single row per CDR3 protein. The data hold hundreds of thousands of distinct CDR3 sequences, with around 14% observed a single time. Sequencing was performed on blood. The receptor set was obtained from a young woman with Graves' hyperthyroidism. Each CDR3 is given with its conserved first and last residue. The D gene is left open where the match is weak. Clone size is not always given. Where it is, it says once, few, many or a class for expanded clones.

D	J	V	size	length	DNA	CDR3
.	TRBJ1-5	TRBV18	.	18	TGTGCCAGCTCACCACTAACTCACAGGGTTCGGAAACGTCAGCCCCAGCATTTT	CASSPLTHRVRKRQPQHF
.	TRBJ2-5	TRBV6-1	few	13	TGTGCCAGCAGTCCCGGGCACGAAGGGACCCAGTACTTC	CASSPGHEGTQYF
TRBD2	TRBJ2-1	TRBV7-3	.	15	TGTGCCAGCAGCTTGACTAGCGGGGAGTACAATGAGCAGCTCTTC	CASSLTSGEYNEQLF
.	TRBJ2-5	TRBV3-1	many	16	TGTGCCAGCAGCCAAGAGGAGCACGGGATTAAAGAGACCCAGTACTTC	CASSQEEHGIKETQYF
.	TRBJ1-5	TRBV7-9	.	13	TGTGCCAGCAGCTTAGCAATGGGTTCGCCCCAGCATTTT	CASSLAMGSPQHF
.	TRBJ1-3	TRBV6-5	many	16	TGTGCCAGCAGTTACTCGTTCCAGAGCTCTGGAAACACCATATATTTT	CASSYSFQSSGNTIYF
.	TRBJ2-3	TRBV12-3/TRBV12-4	few	14	TGTGCCGGCAGTTTAGTACAGTACACAGATACGCAGTATTTT	CAGSLVQYTDTQYF
TRBD1	TRBJ1-2	TRBV7-8	few	15	TGTGCCAGCAGCCCGACAGGGGGCCTTTACTATGGCTACACCTTC	CASSPTGGLYYGYTF
.	TRBJ2-3	TRBV11-1	.	15	TGTGCCAGCAGCTACCGGACGGGGGTGCAAGATACGCAGTATTTT	CASSYRTGVQDTQYF
.	TRBJ2-2	TRBV20-1	many	12	TGCAGTGCAAAGGATAACACCGGGGAGCTGTTTTTT	CSAKDNTGELFF
.	TRBJ1-1	TRBV3-1	many	14	TGTGCCAGCACCCAGGCACGGGTAAGCACTGAAGCTTTCTTT	CASTQARVSTEAFF
.	TRBJ1-1	TRBV30	many	12	TGTGCCTGGAGTGTATGGGGACGAGAAGCTTTCTTT	CAWSVWGREAFF
.	TRBJ2-5	TRBV28	many	12	TGTGCCAGCAGTAGATCGGACGAGACCCAGTACTTC	CASSRSDETQYF
TRBD2	TRBJ2-1	TRBV11-2	many	19	TGTGCCAGCCCCCCCTGGCTAGCGGGGTACTATTTTGCCTACAATGAGCAGTTCTTC	CASPPWLAGYYFAYNEQFF
TRBD1	TRBJ1-3	TRBV7-4	many	18	TGTGCCGCCACTAAGACCCGGGTGCCAGGGGGCTCTGGAAACACCATATATTTT	CAATKTRVPGGSGNTIYF
TRBD1	TRBJ1-5	TRBV11-2	many	15	TGTGCCAGCAGCCCCGGACAGGGGGCTCATCAGCCCCAGCATTTT	CASSPGQGAHQPQHF
.	TRBJ2-5	TRBV12-3/TRBV12-4	many	13	TGTGCCAGCAGTTTGAAGGTTGAAGAGACCCAGTACTTC	CASSLKVEETQYF
.	TRBJ2-7	TRBV5-1	many	17	TGCGCCAGCAGCTTTAGACACGGGTACCCTGATCCCTACGAGCAGTACTTC	CASSFRHGYPDPYEQYF
.	TRBJ1-2	TRBV30	many	11	TGTGCCTTATCGTTTTACTATGGCTACACCTTC	CALSFYYGYTF
.	TRBJ2-7	TRBV18	few	14	TGTGCCAGCTCACCCGACGGAGTCTCCTACGAGCAGTACTTC	CASSPDGVSYEQYF
.	TRBJ1-5	TRBV20-1	many	14	TGCAGTGCTAGTTTTCCGGCAGGGCACCAGCCCCAGCATTTT	CSASFPAGHQPQHF
.	TRBJ1-4	TRBV14	.	13	TGTGCCAGCAGTTGGATAGGCGGGGAAAAACTGTTTTTT	CASSWIGGEKLFF
TRBD1	TRBJ1-1	TRBV2	many	15	TGTGCCAGCAGCGGACAGGGGGCGATGAACACTGAAGCTTTCTTT	CASSGQGAMNTEAFF
.	TRBJ1-4	TRBV6-2/TRBV6-3	few	19	TGTGCCAGCAGTTACTCGATACTCGCGCAGGCTGCAACTAATGAAAAACTGTTTTTT	CASSYSILAQAATNEKLFF
.	TRBJ1-2	TRBV19	many	12	TGTGCCACCTCAGTAGGGGTTGTTGGCTACACCTTC	CATSVGVVGYTF
.	TRBJ2-7	TRBV27	.	12	TGTGCCAGCAGTTTCAGATGTGACGAGCAGTACTTC	CASSFRCDEQYF
.	TRBJ2-2	TRBV4-1	.	16	TGCGCCAGCAGCCAAGAGGGGGGTCGAGGATCTGGGGAGCTGTTTTTT	CASSQEGGRGSGELFF
.	TRBJ2-3	TRBV7-8	many	15	TGTGCCAGCAGCTTGCCGGCCCTTGTCGCCGATACGCAGTATTTT	CASSLPALVADTQYF
.	TRBJ2-7	TRBV15	many	18	TGTGCCACCAGCAGAGTGGAAGGGGGAGCGGGCTACTACTACGAGCAGTACTTC	CATSRVEGGAGYYYEQYF
TRBD2	TRBJ2-1	TRBV7-2	many	19	TGTGCCAGCAGCTTATTTCATCCGCTAGCGGGCGAGGCGGGCGATGAGCAGTTCTTC	CASSLFHPLAGEAGDEQFF
TRBD1	TRBJ2-5	TRBV19	few	14	TGTGCCAGTAGTATCGGACAGGTCGCGGGGACCCAGTACTTC	CASSIGQVAGTQYF